This T cell receptor beta chain was identified in a study of blood T cells in healthy people across ages. With a J-beta primer mix and a sample-barcoded 5' primer, a second PCR ran about 7 to 11 cycles. TCRdb reprocessed the 5' RACE reads via MiXCR and lists one record per CDR3 protein. The sample holds about 570,000 distinct CDR3 sequences; 25% to 35% are singletons and the top ten take roughly 3.5%. CDR1 is LNHDA and CDR2 is SQIVND in the germline V gene (reference sequence). The CDR3 contains 12 residues. The sample also formed part of further work on T cells of mothers and their children. That source adds: Healthy Caucasian mothers, three in number, and their six children were the donors. When mothers and children were related, their normalized repertoire overlap, which was always slightly higher, did not differ significantly from that of unrelated pairs.

Sequencing was performed on blood. This chain links TRBV19 with TRBJ2-5; TRBD2 is a possible D gene (6 bases). The J call may be incorrect, as the DNA end agrees better with TRBJ2-1. This TCR was sampled from a boy between 2 and 10 years old in good health. The chain's CDR3 is CASSGGMSEQFF. In DNA, the CDR3 is TGTGCCAGTAGTGGGGGGATGAGTGAGCAGTTCTTC.